The clone carrying this TCR beta chain has only a few counts. Germline values: CDR1 MGHRA, CDR2 YSYEKL. The length of the CDR3 is 18 residues. V lost 4 bases and J lost 5; bases outside the gene matches: 16. The entry originates in a study of blood T cell repertoires in COVID-19. Study at large: Sources were T cells, B-cell-depleted T cells, or PBMCs; the material itself was cDNA or gDNA.

Sequencing used immunoSEQ multiplex PCR; TCRdb keeps in-frame clones, though not all of them. The table lists some 22,000 clones, 85% to 90% of them singletons. This TCR came from an elderly woman with acute or convalescent COVID-19. Sequenced input: peripheral blood. This chain links TRBV4-1 with TRBJ2-2; 7 bases fit TRBD2. CDR3 DNA: TGCGCCAGCAGCCCCGGATTCGGGGGAGGGCCAGGAACCGGGGAGCTGTTTTTT. This encodes CASSPGFGGGPGTGELFF.